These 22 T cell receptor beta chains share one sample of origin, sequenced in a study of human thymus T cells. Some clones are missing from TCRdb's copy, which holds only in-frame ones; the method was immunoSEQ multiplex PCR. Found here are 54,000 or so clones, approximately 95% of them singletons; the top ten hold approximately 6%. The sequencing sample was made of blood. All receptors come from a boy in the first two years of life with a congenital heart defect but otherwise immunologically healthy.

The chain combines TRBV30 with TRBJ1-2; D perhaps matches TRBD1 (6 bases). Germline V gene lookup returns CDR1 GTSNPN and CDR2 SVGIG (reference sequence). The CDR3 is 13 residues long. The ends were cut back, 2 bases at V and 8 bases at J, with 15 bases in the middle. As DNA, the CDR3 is TGTGCCTGGAGTTCCGGGGGCAGGGGCGGCTACACCTTC. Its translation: CAWSSGGRGGYTF.

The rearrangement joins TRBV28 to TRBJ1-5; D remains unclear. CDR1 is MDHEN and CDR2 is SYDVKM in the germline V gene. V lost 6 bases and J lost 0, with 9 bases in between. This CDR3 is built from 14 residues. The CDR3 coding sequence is TGTGCCAGCAGCCACAGCTATAGCAATCAGCCCCAGCATTTT. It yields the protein CASSHSYSNQPQHF.

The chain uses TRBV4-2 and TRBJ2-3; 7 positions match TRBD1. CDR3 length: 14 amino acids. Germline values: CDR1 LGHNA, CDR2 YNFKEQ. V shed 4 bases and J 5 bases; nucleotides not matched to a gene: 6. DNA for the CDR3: TGTGCCAGCAGCCGGGACAGAGAGAAAGATACGCAGTATTTT. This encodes CASSRDREKDTQYF.

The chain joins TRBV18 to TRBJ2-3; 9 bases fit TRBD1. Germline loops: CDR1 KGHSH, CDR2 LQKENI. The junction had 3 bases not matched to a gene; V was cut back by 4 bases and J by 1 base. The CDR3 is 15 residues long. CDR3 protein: CASSRRTGGTDTQYF. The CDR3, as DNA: TGTGCCAGCTCACGGCGGACAGGGGGCACAGATACGCAGTATTTT.

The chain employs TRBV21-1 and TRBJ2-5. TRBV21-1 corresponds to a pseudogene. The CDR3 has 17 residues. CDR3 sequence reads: CASSKEGPAPMEETQYF. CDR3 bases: TGTGCCAGCAGCAAAGAGGGTCCAGCCCCGATGGAAGAGACCCAGTACTTC.

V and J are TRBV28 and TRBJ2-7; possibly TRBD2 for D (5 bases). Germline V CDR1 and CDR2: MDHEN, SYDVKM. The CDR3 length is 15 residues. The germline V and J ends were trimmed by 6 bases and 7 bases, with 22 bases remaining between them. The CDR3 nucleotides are TGTGCCAGCAGCCGACTCGTTTGGGGAGTGGGGGAGCAGTACTTC. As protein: CASSRLVWGVGEQYF.

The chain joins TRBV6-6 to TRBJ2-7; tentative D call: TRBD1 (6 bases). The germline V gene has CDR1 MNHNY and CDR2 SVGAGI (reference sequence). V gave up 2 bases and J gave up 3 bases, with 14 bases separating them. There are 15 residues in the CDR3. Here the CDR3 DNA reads TGTGCCAGCAGTTACGCGACAGGATCGGGCTACGAGCAGTACTTC. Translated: CASSYATGSGYEQYF.

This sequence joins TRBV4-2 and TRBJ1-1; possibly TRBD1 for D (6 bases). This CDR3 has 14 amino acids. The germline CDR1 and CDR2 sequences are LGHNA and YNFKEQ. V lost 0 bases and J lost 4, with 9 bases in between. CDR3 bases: TGTGCCAGCAGCCAAGATTTAGGGGGCACTGAAGCTTTCTTT. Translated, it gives CASSQDLGGTEAFF.

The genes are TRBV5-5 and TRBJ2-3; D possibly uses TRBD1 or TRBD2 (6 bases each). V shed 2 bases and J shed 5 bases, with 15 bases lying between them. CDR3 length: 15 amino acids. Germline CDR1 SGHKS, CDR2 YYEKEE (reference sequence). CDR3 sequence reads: CASSFDGGSGDTQYF. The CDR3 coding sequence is TGTGCCAGCAGCTTTGACGGGGGCAGTGGAGATACGCAGTATTTT.

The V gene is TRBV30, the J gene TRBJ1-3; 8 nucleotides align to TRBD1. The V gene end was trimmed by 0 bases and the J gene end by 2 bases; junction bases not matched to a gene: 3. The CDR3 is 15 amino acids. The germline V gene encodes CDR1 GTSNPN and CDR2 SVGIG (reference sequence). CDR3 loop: CAWSVTTGAGNTIYF. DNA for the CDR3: TGTGCCTGGAGTGTAACGACAGGGGCTGGAAACACCATATATTTT.

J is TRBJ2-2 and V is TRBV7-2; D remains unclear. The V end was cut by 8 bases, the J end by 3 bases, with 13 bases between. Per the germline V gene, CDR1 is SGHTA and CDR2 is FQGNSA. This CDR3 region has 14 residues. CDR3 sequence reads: CASRHQADTGELFF. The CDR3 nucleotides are TGTGCCAGCCGACACCAGGCGGACACCGGGGAGCTGTTTTTT.

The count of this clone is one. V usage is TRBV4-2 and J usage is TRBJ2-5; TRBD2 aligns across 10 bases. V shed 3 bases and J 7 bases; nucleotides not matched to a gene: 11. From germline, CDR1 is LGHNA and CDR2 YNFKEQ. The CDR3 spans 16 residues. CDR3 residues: CASSQATPSGGGTQYF. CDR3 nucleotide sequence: TGTGCCAGCAGCCAGGCAACCCCTAGCGGGGGCGGGACCCAGTACTTC.

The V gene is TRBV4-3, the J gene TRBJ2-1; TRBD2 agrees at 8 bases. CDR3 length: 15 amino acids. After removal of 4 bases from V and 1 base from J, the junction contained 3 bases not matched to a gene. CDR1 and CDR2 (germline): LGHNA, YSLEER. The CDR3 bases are TGCGCCAGCAGCCCGAGACTAGCGTCCTACAATGAGCAGTTCTTC. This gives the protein CASSPRLASYNEQFF.

The CDR3 nucleotides read TGTGCCAGCAGGAAGGGGGGGACATCCTACAATGAGCAGTTCTTC. Translation: CASRKGGTSYNEQFF. J is TRBJ2-1 and V is TRBV6-5; a possible D gene is TRBD2 (7 bases). The germline V gene has CDR1 MNHEY and CDR2 SVGAGI. The CDR3 totals 15 residues. The V end was cut by 6 bases, the J end by 1 base, with 13 bases between.

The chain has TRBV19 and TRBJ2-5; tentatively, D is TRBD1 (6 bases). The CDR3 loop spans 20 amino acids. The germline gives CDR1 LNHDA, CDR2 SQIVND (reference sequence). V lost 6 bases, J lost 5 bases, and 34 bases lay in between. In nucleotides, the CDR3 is TGTGCCAGTAGCATAAATCAATGGACAGTGCGGATCCCCAGTGCGGAGACCCAGTACTTC. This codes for CASSINQWTVRIPSAETQYF. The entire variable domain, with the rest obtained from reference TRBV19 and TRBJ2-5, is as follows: DGGITQSPKYLFRKEGQNVTLSCEQNLNHDAMYWYRQDPGQGLRLIYYSQIVNDFQKGDIAEGYSVSREKKESFPLTVTSAQKNPTAFYLCASSINQWTVRIPSAETQYFGPGTRLLVL.

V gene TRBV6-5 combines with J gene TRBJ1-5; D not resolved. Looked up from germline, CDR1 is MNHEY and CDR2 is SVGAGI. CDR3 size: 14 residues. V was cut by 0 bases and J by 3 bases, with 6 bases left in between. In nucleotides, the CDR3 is TGTGCCAGCAGTTACTCGTCCCTCAATCAGCCCCAGCATTTT. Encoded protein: CASSYSSLNQPQHF.

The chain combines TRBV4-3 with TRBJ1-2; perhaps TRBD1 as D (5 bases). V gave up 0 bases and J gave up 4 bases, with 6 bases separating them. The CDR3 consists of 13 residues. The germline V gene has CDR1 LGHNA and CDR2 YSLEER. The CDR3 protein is CASSQDGGYGYTF. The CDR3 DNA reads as TGCGCCAGCAGCCAAGATGGGGGCTATGGCTACACCTTC.

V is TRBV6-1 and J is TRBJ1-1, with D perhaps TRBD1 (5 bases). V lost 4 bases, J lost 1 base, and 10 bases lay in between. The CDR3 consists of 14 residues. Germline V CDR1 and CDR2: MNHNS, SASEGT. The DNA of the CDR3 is TGTGCCAGCAGTGGCCCCGACAGGAACACTGAAGCTTTCTTT. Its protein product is CASSGPDRNTEAFF.

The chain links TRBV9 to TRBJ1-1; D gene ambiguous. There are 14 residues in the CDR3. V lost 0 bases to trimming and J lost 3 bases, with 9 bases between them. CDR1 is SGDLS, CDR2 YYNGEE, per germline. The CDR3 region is CASSVAPGDTEAFF. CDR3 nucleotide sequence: TGTGCCAGCAGCGTAGCCCCGGGCGACACTGAAGCTTTCTTT.

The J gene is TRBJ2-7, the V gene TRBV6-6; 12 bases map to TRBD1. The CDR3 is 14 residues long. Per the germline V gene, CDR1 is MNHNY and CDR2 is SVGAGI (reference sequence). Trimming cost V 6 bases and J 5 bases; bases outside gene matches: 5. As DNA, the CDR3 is TGTGCCAGCAGACGGGACAGGGGGCTCCACGAGCAGTACTTC. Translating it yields CASRRDRGLHEQYF.

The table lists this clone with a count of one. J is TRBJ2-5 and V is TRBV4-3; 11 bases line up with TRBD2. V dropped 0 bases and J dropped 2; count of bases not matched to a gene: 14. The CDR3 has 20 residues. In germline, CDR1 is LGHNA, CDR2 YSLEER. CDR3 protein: CASSQEWSAGLAGGQETQYF. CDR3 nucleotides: TGCGCCAGCAGCCAAGAGTGGTCTGCCGGACTAGCGGGCGGGCAAGAGACCCAGTACTTC.

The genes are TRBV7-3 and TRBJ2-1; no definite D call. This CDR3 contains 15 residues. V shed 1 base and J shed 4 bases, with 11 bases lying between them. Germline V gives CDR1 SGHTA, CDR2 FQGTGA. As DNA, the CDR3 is TGTGCCAGCAGCTTAAGAGGTCTTGCATACAATGAGCAGTTCTTC. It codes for CASSLRGLAYNEQFF.